This TCR beta chain was sequenced during a study of patients and donors after allogeneic stem cell transplantation. TCRdb reanalysed the RT-PCR reads using MiXCR and keeps one entry per CDR3 protein. The sample consists of 400,000 to 500,000 distinct CDR3 sequences, roughly 17% of them appearing once. The CDR3 extends over 17 amino acids. V dropped 4 bases and J dropped 7; count of bases not matched to a gene: 13. Germline CDR1 PRHDT, CDR2 FYEKMQ (reference sequence). The V and J genes are TRBV13 and TRBJ2-2; TRBD2 matches at 9 bases. The TCR comes from a human donor who was either an allogeneic HSCT recipient or a stem cell or donor lymphocyte infusion donor (not recorded which). It is not recorded whose cells these are; they may come from a transplant donor. Sequencing was performed on blood, either unsorted or a sorted T cell fraction (not recorded which). CDR3 sequence: CASSSERRGGPDGELFF. The CDR3 DNA sequence: TGTGCCAGCAGCTCAGAAAGGCGGGGGGGCCCGGACGGGGAGCTGTTTTTT.